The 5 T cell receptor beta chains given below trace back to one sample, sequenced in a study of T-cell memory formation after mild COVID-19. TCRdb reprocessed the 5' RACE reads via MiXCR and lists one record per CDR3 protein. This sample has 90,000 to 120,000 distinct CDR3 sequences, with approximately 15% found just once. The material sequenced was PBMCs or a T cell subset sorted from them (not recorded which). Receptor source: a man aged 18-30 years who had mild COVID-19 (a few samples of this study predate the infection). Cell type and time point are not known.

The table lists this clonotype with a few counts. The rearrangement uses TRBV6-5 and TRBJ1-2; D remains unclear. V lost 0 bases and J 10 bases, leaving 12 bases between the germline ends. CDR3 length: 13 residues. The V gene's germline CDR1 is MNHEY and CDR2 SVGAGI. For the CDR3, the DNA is TGTGCCAGCAGTTACTCAGGCAGCTCCGACTACACCTTC. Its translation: CASSYSGSSDYTF.

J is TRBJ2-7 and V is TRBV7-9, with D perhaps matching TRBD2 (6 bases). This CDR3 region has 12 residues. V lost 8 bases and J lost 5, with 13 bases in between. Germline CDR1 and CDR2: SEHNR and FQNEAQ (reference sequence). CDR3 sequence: CASALSGDEQYF. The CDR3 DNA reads TGTGCCAGCGCACTCTCGGGAGACGAGCAGTACTTC.

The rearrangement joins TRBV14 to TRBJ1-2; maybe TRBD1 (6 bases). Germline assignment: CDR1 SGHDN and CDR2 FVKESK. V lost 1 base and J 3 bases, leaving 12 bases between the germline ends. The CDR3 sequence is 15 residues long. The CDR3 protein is CASSQALGGHYGYTF. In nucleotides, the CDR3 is TGTGCCAGCAGCCAAGCCTTGGGGGGCCACTATGGCTACACCTTC.

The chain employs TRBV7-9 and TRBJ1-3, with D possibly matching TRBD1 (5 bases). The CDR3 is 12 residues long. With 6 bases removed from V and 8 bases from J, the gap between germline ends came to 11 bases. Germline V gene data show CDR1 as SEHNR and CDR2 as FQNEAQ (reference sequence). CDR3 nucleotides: TGTGCCAGCAGGCCTCAGGGTTACACCATATATTTT. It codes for CASRPQGYTIYF.

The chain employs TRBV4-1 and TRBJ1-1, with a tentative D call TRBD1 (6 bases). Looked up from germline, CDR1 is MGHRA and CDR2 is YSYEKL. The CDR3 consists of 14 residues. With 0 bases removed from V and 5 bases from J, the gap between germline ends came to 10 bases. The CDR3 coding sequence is TGCGCCAGCAGCCAAGAAACAGGGCGTACTGAAGCTTTCTTT. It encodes CASSQETGRTEAFF.